This T cell receptor beta chain was captured by sequencing in a study of response to subunit inactivated influenza vaccine. One entry per CDR3 protein results from TCRdb running MiXCR on the RT-PCR reads. The data contain around 850,000 distinct CDR3 sequences, less than 20% of them seen just once; the ten biggest clones take up approximately 11%. This clonotype has a handful of counts. Its antigen is not known. General observations from the study: Each seasonal flu vaccination may recruit only limited new T cells, authors suggested.

The specimen was PBMCs from blood, collected roughly 5 days after vaccination. The sequence was collected from a man in his fifties or sixties who received an inactivated influenza vaccine.

In nucleotides, the CDR3 is TGCGCCAGCAGCCAAGATTTCAGCGTCGGGGTGGAGCAGTACTTC. As protein: CASSQDFSVGVEQYF. The chain joins TRBV4-3 to TRBJ2-7, with D possibly matching TRBD2 (5 bases). The CDR3 covers 15 residues. Trimming removed 0 bases at V and 7 bases at J, with 16 bases between. Germline values: CDR1 LGHNA, CDR2 YSLEER.